This is a list of T cell receptor beta chains from one sample in a study of shared clonotypes between healthy human individuals. Generated by immunoSEQ multiplex PCR, the TCRdb table keeps only in-frame clones and is missing some. The sample consists of about 2 million clones, about 95% of them appearing once. The sequenced sample consisted of naive CD8+ T cells sorted from blood. These receptors were obtained from a man younger than 35 in good health. CDR3s leave out the opening cysteine and the closing phenylalanine or tryptophan.

cdr3_aa: ASSYPGQKTEAF
j_call: TRBJ1-1
v_call: TRBV6-6

cdr3_aa: ASSEAWEGASETQY
j_call: TRBJ2-5
v_call: TRBV6-1

cdr3_aa: ASSQEGAGWSYEQY
j_call: TRBJ2-7
v_call: TRBV4-1

cdr3_aa: ASSFGPSSYNSPLH
j_call: TRBJ1-6
v_call: TRBV27

cdr3_aa: ASRQTGGETQY
j_call: TRBJ2-5
v_call: TRBV5-4

cdr3_aa: AISVDRGKDTEAF
j_call: TRBJ1-1
v_call: TRBV10-3

cdr3_aa: ASSLVSGGSYNEQF
j_call: TRBJ2-1
v_call: TRBV7-9

cdr3_aa: ASSPGAIPYEQY
j_call: TRBJ2-7
v_call: TRBV5-6

cdr3_aa: ASSNQGHEQF
j_call: TRBJ2-1
v_call: TRBV7-8

cdr3_aa: ASTGRGSDEQF
j_call: TRBJ2-1
v_call: TRBV27

cdr3_aa: ASSDRVAYEQY
j_call: TRBJ2-7
v_call: TRBV6-6

cdr3_aa: ASSVGGGLDNQPQH
j_call: TRBJ1-5
v_call: TRBV9

cdr3_aa: ASSLGEGPGQGALGYGYT
j_call: TRBJ1-2
v_call: TRBV13

cdr3_aa: ASSYSKAGDGYT
j_call: TRBJ1-2
v_call: TRBV6-6

cdr3_aa: ASSADGVGITDTQY
j_call: TRBJ2-3
v_call: TRBV9

cdr3_aa: ASSYAEGVQPQH
j_call: TRBJ1-5
v_call: TRBV6-5

cdr3_aa: ASSPWPEQY
j_call: TRBJ2-7
v_call: TRBV7-9

cdr3_aa: ASSQVFPLGGGEAF
j_call: TRBJ1-1
v_call: TRBV4-1

cdr3_aa: ASSVGAGGAGGYT
j_call: TRBJ1-2
v_call: TRBV9

cdr3_aa: ASSQYLGANVLT
j_call: TRBJ2-6
v_call: TRBV4-3

cdr3_aa: ASSQATGYQPQH
j_call: TRBJ1-5
v_call: TRBV4-1

cdr3_aa: ASNDPRGPYGYT
j_call: TRBJ1-2
v_call: TRBV6-1